These 9 T cell receptor beta chains originate from one sample sequenced in a study of blood T cell repertoires in COVID-19. Assay: immunoSEQ multiplex PCR; the TCRdb copy retains only in-frame clones and omits some. This repertoire shows more than 250,000 clones, more than 70% found once; its top ten account for 1.5% to 2%. The sample consisted of peripheral blood. These receptors all stem from a woman aged 25 to 39 with COVID-19, enrolled during active disease.

The chain couples TRBV7-9 to TRBJ1-1; 7 bases agree with TRBD1. The CDR3 covers 14 residues. Germline assignment: CDR1 SEHNR and CDR2 FQNEAQ (reference sequence). V lost 5 bases to trimming and J lost 6 bases; unmatched junction nucleotides: 9. CDR3 amino acids: CASSKDRVRAEAFF. The CDR3 DNA follows: TGTGCCAGCAGCAAAGACAGGGTCCGGGCTGAAGCTTTCTTT.

For the CDR3, the DNA is TGTGCCAGCAGTCCACAGGGCCCCATGGCCAAAAACATTCAGTACTTC. Translating it yields CASSPQGPMAKNIQYF. V gene TRBV28 combines with J gene TRBJ2-4, with D tentatively TRBD1 (6 bases). The V gene's germline CDR1 is MDHEN and CDR2 SYDVKM. V lost 5 bases, J lost 1 base, and 15 bases lay in between. The CDR3 length is 16 residues.

This clone has just a few counts. The V gene is TRBV7-9, the J gene TRBJ1-2; D is possibly TRBD1 (6 bases). Trimming pared 5 bases from V and 8 bases from J, leaving 18 bases between. This CDR3 spans 14 amino acids. Germline V gene data show CDR1 as SEHNR and CDR2 as FQNEAQ (reference sequence). CDR3 residues: CASSPSGAPGGYTF. DNA for the CDR3: TGTGCCAGCAGCCCTTCAGGGGCCCCGGGCGGCTACACCTTC.

The chain recombines TRBV13 with TRBJ2-7; TRBD1 matches at 9 bases. Germline CDR1 and CDR2: PRHDT and FYEKMQ (reference sequence). The CDR3 has 16 residues. V was clipped by 5 bases and J by 5 bases; unmatched bases: 13. The CDR3 loop is CASSADRTGEGDEQYF. CDR3 sequence (DNA): TGTGCCAGCAGCGCCGACAGGACAGGGGAGGGCGACGAGCAGTACTTC.

This rearrangement joins TRBV19 to TRBJ1-1; tentative D call: TRBD1 (6 bases). CDR1 is LNHDA, CDR2 SQIVND, per germline (reference sequence). The CDR3 contains 13 residues. Trimming took off 6 bases at V and 1 base at J, with 9 bases between the two ends. The CDR3 region is CASRLQGNTEAFF. The CDR3 nucleotides read TGTGCCAGTAGGCTACAGGGGAACACTGAAGCTTTCTTT.

The chain joins TRBV19 to TRBJ2-3; D is possibly TRBD1 (5 bases). The CDR3 loop spans 17 amino acids. Trimming shortened V by 7 bases and J by 0 bases, and 20 bases separated the two germline ends. The V gene's germline CDR1 is LNHDA and CDR2 SQIVND (reference sequence). This CDR3 reads CASNPKGQAASTDTQYF. The CDR3 bases are TGTGCCAGTAACCCGAAGGGGCAGGCCGCTAGCACAGATACGCAGTATTTT.

This chain connects TRBV19 to TRBJ2-1; 10 nucleotides align to TRBD1. Losses at the gene ends were 7 bases for V and 4 bases for J; bases not matched to a gene: 13. Germline V lookup: CDR1 LNHDA, CDR2 SQIVND (reference sequence). The length of the CDR3 is 17 residues. This CDR3 is CASTPISGTGVYNEQFF. For the CDR3, the DNA is TGTGCCAGTACCCCAATATCAGGGACAGGGGTTTACAATGAGCAGTTCTTC.

This chain links TRBV10-3 with TRBJ2-7; TRBD1 aligns across 8 bases. The CDR3 runs 14 residues. Trimming at V came to 4 bases and at J to 3 bases, leaving 5 bases not matched to a gene. CDR1 is ENHRY, CDR2 SYGVKD, per germline. The CDR3 DNA sequence: TGTGCCATCAGTGTTCGGGACAGGAGCTACGAGCAGTACTTC. Translating gives CAISVRDRSYEQYF.

Only a few counts were recorded for this clone. A much more abundant neighbour one base away suggests this may be a read error. Different DNA sequences within this sample yield the same CDR3. V gene TRBV20-1 combines with J gene TRBJ2-5; D not resolved. This CDR3 is 11 amino acids long. V lost 6 bases and J 3 bases, leaving 8 bases between the germline ends. Germline CDR1 is DFQATT and CDR2 is SNEGSKA (reference sequence). The CDR3 sequence is CSARPKETQYF. In DNA form, the CDR3 reads TGCAGTGCCAGACCAAAAGAGACCCAGTACTTC.